A selection of T cell receptor beta chains follows, all from one sample in a study of metastatic and nonmetastatic thyroid tumors. Using MiXCR, TCRdb reanalyzed the PCR reads. Of tens of thousands of clones listed, roughly 17% are singletons. Specimen: blood. Source of these receptors: a male donor with papillary thyroid cancer or a benign thyroid nodule (not recorded which). Some clones in this sample may be carry-over from other donors' samples. Both conserved end residues are part of each CDR3. Each record gives: V gene, D gene, J gene, clone size, CDR3 DNA, CDR3 protein. D genes are given only for firm matches. Size tells how often a clone was seen (once, few, many) or the class of an expanded clone, and some rows leave it out.

>TRBV5-4|NA|TRBJ1-1|NA
TGTGCCAGCAGCTACGGGACGGTTGAAGCTTTCTTT
CASSYGTVEAFF
>TRBV12-3/TRBV12-4|NA|TRBJ1-2|many
TGTGCCAGCAGTGACGGACACCCCTATGGCTACACCTTC
CASSDGHPYGYTF
>TRBV2|NA|TRBJ1-3|few
TGTACCAGCAGTCCTGACGGTATATCTGGAAACACCATATATTTT
CTSSPDGISGNTIYF
>TRBV13|NA|TRBJ2-2|many
TGTGCCAGCAGCTTAGCTGGGAATGCCGGGGAGCTGTTTTTT
CASSLAGNAGELFF
>TRBV5-6|NA|TRBJ2-5|many
TGTGCCAGCAGCTTGTCTCAGGGTCTTCCTCAAGAGACCCAGTACTTC
CASSLSQGLPQETQYF
>TRBV19|NA|TRBJ1-2|NA
TGTGCCAGTAGTTTGACAGTTAGGATGAACTATGGCTACACCTTC
CASSLTVRMNYGYTF
>TRBV20-1|NA|TRBJ1-6|NA
TGCAGTGCTAGAGGTCCGACAGGTCACGGGATTCCCCTCCACTTT
CSARGPTGHGIPLHF
>TRBV6-2/TRBV6-3|TRBD1|TRBJ2-1|many
TGTGCCAGCAGTCACAACAGGGGAAATGAGCAGTTCTTC
CASSHNRGNEQFF
>TRBV27|NA|TRBJ1-5|many
TGTGCCAGCAGTACCGGGGGGCAGCCCCAGCATTTT
CASSTGGQPQHF
>TRBV9|NA|TRBJ2-7|many
TGTGCCAGCAGCCCGGAACTTGCTATGTCCAACGAGCAGTACTTC
CASSPELAMSNEQYF
>TRBV4-3|NA|TRBJ2-3|many
TGCGCCAGCAGCGAAAAGGTTACTTCCGCAGATACGCAGTATTTT
CASSEKVTSADTQYF
>TRBV5-1|NA|TRBJ2-1|many
TGCGCCAGCAGCCCTGGGCGGCAGGGGATGGATGAGCAGTTCTTC
CASSPGRQGMDEQFF
>TRBV10-3|TRBD1|TRBJ2-7|many
TGTGCCATCAGATCGACAGGGAGCTCCTACGAGCAGTACTTC
CAIRSTGSSYEQYF
>TRBV6-4|NA|TRBJ2-7|many
TGTGCCAGCAGTGTCTCGGGGGGCAGCTCCTACGAGCAGTACTTC
CASSVSGGSSYEQYF
>TRBV7-2|TRBD2|TRBJ2-5|many
TGTGCCAGCAGCTTCCTTACTAGCGGGCTACAAGAGACCCAGTACTTC
CASSFLTSGLQETQYF
>TRBV20-1|TRBD2|TRBJ2-4|many
TGCAGTGCTAGAGATTATAGCGGGAGGGCGGGGGCCAAAAACATTCAGTACTTC
CSARDYSGRAGAKNIQYF
>TRBV29-1|TRBD2|TRBJ2-3|many
TGCAGCGTTGATGGACTAGCGGGAAGAGCAGATACGCAGTATTTT
CSVDGLAGRADTQYF
>TRBV2|NA|TRBJ2-4|many
TGTGCCACCGCCCCGGGCATTCAGTACTTC
CATAPGIQYF
>TRBV20-1|NA|TRBJ2-3|many
TGCAGTGCTGAACCCGGGGGACGCACAGATACGCAGTATTTT
CSAEPGGRTDTQYF
>TRBV11-1|NA|TRBJ2-1|many
TGTGCCAGCACCTCAATGGCAGGGGCGCTTAACAATGAGCAGTTCTTC
CASTSMAGALNNEQFF
>TRBV30|TRBD2|TRBJ2-3|NA
TGTGCCTGGAGTCAATTAGCGGGTAGGACAGATACGCAGTATTTT
CAWSQLAGRTDTQYF
>TRBV5-1|NA|TRBJ2-7|NA
TGCGCCAGCAGCTTGGCGCGCGGCTTTAGGTACGAGCAGTACTTC
CASSLARGFRYEQYF
>TRBV27|NA|TRBJ1-5|NA
TGTGCCAGCATACGGACATGGCTCCAACTCAATCAGCCCCAGCATTTT
CASIRTWLQLNQPQHF
>TRBV6-2/TRBV6-3|NA|TRBJ2-2|many
TGTGCCAGCATGTGGCGAAGAGGAGTCGGGGAGCTGTTTTTT
CASMWRRGVGELFF